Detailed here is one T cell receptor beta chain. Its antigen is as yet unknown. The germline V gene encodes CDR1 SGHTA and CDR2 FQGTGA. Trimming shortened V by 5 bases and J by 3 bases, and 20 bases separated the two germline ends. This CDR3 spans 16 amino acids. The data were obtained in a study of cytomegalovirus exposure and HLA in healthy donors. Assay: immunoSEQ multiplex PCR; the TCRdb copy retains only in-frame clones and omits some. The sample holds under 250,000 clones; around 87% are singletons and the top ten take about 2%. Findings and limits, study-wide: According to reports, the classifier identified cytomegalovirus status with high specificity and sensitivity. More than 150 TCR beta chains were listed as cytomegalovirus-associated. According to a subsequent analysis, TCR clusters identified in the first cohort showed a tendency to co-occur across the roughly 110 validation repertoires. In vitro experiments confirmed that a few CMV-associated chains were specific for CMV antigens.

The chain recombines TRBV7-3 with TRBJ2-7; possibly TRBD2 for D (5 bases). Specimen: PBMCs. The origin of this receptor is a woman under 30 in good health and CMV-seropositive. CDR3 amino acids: CASSERRLAYRYEQYF. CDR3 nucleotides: TGTGCCAGCAGCGAACGACGGCTAGCCTACCGCTACGAGCAGTACTTC.